This T cell receptor beta chain was sequenced in a study of control samples from healthy donors and cancer patients. The method was immunoSEQ multiplex PCR; TCRdb's version includes in-frame clones alone and lacks a portion of them. The profile shows tens of thousands of clones, 85% to 95% of them singletons. V gave up 4 bases and J gave up 1 base, with 5 bases separating them. The CDR3 is 12 amino acids. The germline V gene encodes CDR1 SGHRS and CDR2 YFSETQ. The TCR sequence derives from a woman aged 25-40 years in good health. The rearrangement uses TRBV5-1 and TRBJ1-2; no clear D gene. The sequenced material came from blood. CDR3 loop: CASSVDNYGYTF. As DNA, the CDR3 is TGCGCCAGCAGCGTGGATAACTATGGCTACACCTTC.